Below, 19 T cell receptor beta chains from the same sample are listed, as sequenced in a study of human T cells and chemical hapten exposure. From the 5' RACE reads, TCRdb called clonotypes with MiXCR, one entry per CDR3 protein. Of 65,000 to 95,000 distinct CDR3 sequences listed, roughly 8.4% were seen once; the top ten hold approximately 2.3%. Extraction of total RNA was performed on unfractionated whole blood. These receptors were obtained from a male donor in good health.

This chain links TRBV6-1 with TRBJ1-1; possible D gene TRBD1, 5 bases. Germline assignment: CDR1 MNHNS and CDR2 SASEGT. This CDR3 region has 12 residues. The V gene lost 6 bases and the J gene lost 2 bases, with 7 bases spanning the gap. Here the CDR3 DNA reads TGTGCCAGCAGAGGGACTAACACTGAAGCTTTCTTT. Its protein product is CASRGTNTEAFF.

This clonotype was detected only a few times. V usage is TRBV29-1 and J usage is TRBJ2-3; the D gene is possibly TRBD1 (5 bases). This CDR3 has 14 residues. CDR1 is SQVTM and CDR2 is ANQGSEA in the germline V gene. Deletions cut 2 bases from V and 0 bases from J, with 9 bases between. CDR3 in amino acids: CSVERQISTDTQYF. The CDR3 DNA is TGCAGCGTTGAAAGACAGATTAGCACAGATACGCAGTATTTT.

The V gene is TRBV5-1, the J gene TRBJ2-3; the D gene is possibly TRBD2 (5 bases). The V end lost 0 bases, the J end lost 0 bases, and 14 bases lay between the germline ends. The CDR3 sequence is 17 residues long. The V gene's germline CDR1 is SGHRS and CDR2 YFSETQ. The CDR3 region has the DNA TGCGCCAGCAGCTTGGACCCGACTACACCTAGCACAGATACGCAGTATTTT. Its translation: CASSLDPTTPSTDTQYF.

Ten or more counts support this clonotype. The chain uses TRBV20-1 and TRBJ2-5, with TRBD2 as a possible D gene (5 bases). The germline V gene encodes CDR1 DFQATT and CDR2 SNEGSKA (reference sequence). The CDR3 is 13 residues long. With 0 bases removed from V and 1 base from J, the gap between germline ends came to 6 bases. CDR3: CSARDGGQETQYF. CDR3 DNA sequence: TGCAGTGCTAGAGATGGAGGCCAAGAGACCCAGTACTTC.

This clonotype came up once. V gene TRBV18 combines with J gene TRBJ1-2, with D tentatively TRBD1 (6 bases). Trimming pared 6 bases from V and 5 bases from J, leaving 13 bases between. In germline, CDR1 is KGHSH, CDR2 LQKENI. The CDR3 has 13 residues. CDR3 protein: CASSPGTSYGYTF. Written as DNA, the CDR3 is TGTGCCAGCTCGCCCGGGACAAGTTATGGCTACACCTTC. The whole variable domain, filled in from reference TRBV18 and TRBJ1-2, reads NAGVMQNPRHLVRRRGQEARLRCSPMKGHSHVYWYRQLPEEGLKFMVYLQKENIIDESGMPKERFSAEFPKEGPSILRIQQVVRGDSAAYFCASSPGTSYGYTFGSGTRLTVV.

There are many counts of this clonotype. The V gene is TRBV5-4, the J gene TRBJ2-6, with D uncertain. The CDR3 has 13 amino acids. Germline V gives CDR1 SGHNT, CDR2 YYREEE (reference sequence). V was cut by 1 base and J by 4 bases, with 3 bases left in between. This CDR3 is CASSLLGANVLTF. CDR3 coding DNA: TGTGCCAGCAGCTTGCTCGGGGCCAACGTCCTGACTTTC.

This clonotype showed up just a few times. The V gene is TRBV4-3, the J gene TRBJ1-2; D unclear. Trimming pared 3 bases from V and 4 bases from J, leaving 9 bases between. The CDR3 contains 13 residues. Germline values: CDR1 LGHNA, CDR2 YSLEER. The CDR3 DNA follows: TGCGCCAGCAGCCACGGACGGCTCTATGGCTACACCTTC. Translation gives CASSHGRLYGYTF.

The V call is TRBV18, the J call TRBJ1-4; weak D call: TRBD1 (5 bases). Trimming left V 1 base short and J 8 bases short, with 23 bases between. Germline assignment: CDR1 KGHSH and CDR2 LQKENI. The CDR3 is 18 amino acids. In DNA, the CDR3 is TGTGCCAGCTCACCACTCCCCTTGGACGGAGGGGACGGAGAAAAACTGTTTTTT. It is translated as CASSPLPLDGGDGEKLFF.

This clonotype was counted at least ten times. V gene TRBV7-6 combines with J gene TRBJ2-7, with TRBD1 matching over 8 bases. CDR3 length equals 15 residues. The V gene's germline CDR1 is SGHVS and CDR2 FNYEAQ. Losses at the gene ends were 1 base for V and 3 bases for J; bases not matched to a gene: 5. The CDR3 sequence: CASSLEDRASYEQYF. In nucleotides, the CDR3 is TGTGCCAGCAGCTTAGAGGACAGGGCCAGCTACGAGCAGTACTTC.

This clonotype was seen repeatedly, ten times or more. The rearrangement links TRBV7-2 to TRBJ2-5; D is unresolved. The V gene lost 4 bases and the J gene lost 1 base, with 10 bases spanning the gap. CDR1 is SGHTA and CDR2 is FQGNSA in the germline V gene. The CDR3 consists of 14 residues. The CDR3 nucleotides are TGTGCCAGCAGCTCCCACGTACTCCAAGAGACCCAGTACTTC. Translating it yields CASSSHVLQETQYF.

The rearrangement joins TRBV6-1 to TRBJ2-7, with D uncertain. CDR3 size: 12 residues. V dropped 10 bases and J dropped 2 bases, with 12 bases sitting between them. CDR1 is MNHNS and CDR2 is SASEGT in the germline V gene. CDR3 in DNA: TGTGCCACTCTCGGAAGCCCCTACGAGCAGTACTTC. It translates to CATLGSPYEQYF.

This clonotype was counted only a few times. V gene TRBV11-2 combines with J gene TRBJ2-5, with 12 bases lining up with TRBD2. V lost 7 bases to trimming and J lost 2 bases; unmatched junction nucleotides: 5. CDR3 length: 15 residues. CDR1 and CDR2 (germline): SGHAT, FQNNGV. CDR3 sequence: CASTTSGGSQETQYF. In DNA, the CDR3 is TGTGCCAGCACCACTAGCGGGGGGTCGCAAGAGACCCAGTACTTC.

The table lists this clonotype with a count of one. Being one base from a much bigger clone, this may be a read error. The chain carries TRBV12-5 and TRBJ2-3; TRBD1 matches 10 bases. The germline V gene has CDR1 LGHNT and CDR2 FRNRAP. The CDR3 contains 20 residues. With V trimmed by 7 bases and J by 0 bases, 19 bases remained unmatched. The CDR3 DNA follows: TGTGCTAGTGATTGGCCGACCACGGGACAGGGGCGTACTAGCACAGATACGCAGTATTTT. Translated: CASDWPTTGQGRTSTDTQYF.

As DNA, the CDR3 is TGTGCCAGCAGTCCGCGGGGGGGCCCAGTGAATGAGCAGTTCTTC. Its protein is CASSPRGGPVNEQFF. The chain couples TRBV12-3 or TRBV12-4 to TRBJ2-1, with TRBD2 matching over 9 bases. V dropped 5 bases and J dropped 7; count of bases not matched to a gene: 9. The CDR3 contains 15 residues.

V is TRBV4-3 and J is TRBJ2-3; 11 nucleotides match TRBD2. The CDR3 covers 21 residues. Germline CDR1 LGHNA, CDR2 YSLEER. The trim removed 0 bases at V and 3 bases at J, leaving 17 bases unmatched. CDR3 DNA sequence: TGCGCCAGCAGCCAAGATCGCGCACTAGCGGGGGAAGGGGGATCTACAGATACGCAGTATTTT. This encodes CASSQDRALAGEGGSTDTQYF.

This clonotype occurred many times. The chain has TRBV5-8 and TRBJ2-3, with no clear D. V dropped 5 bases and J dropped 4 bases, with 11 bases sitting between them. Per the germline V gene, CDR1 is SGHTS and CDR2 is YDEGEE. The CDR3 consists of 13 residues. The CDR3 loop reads CASRKNRADTQYF. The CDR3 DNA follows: TGTGCCAGCAGGAAGAATAGGGCAGATACGCAGTATTTT.

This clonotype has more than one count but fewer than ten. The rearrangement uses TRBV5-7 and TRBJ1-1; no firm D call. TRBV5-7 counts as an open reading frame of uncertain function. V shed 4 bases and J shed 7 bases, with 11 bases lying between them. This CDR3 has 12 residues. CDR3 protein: CASSLPGCEAFF. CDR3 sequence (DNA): TGTGCCAGCAGCCTTCCCGGGTGTGAAGCTTTCTTT.

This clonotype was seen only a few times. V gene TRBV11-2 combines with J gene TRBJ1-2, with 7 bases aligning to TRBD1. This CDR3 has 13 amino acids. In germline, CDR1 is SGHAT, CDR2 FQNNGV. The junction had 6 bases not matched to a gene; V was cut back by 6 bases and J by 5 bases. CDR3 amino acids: CASRSAGGYGYTF. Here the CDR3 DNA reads TGTGCCAGCAGATCCGCAGGGGGGTATGGCTACACCTTC.

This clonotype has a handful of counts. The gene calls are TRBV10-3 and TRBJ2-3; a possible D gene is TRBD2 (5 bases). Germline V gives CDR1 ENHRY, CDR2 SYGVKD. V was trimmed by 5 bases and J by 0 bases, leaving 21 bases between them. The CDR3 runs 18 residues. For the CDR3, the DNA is TGTGCCATCAGTCAGAGACTACCGACCGCTTCTAGCACAGATACGCAGTATTTT. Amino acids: CAISQRLPTASSTDTQYF.